Listed here are 25 T cell receptor beta chains from one sample, sequenced in a study of blood T cell repertoires in COVID-19. Only in-frame clones appear in the TCRdb table, and some are missing; sequencing was by immunoSEQ multiplex PCR. The sample lists 150,000 to 180,000 clones, nearly 80% occurring once. Specimen: peripheral blood. Receptors were obtained from an elderly man with acute or convalescent COVID-19.

The chain employs TRBV7-9 and TRBJ1-2; 11 nucleotides align to TRBD1. This CDR3 spans 15 amino acids. The germline V gene has CDR1 SEHNR and CDR2 FQNEAQ (reference sequence). The junction had 6 bases not matched to a gene; V was cut back by 5 bases and J by 4 bases. CDR3 region: CASSPPGTGGYGYTF. The CDR3 DNA reads TGTGCCAGCAGCCCACCGGGGACAGGGGGCTATGGCTACACCTTC.

The rearrangement joins TRBV7-8 to TRBJ2-4, with 7 bases fitting TRBD2. The germline CDR1 and CDR2 sequences are SGHVS and FQNEAQ. The CDR3 has 12 amino acids. Trimming at V came to 5 bases and at J to 9 bases, leaving 4 bases not matched to a gene. The CDR3 protein is CASSPPGGIQYF. CDR3 nucleotides: TGTGCCAGCAGCCCCCCGGGGGGCATTCAGTACTTC.

Here the CDR3 DNA reads TGTGCCATCAGTGACAACCCCGAGGATGAGCAGTTCTTC. This encodes CAISDNPEDEQFF. The V and J genes are TRBV10-3 and TRBJ2-1; D unclear. Deletions cut 3 bases from V and 8 bases from J, with 11 bases between. Per germline, CDR1 ENHRY and CDR2 SYGVKD. The CDR3 covers 13 residues.

The rearrangement joins TRBV19 to TRBJ1-2; 9 positions match TRBD1. CDR1 and CDR2 (germline): LNHDA, SQIVND (reference sequence). The CDR3 runs 14 residues. V lost 4 bases and J lost 6; bases outside the gene matches: 6. Here the CDR3 DNA reads TGTGCCAGTAGTACATCAACAGGGGGCGATGGCTACACCTTC. Protein sequence: CASSTSTGGDGYTF.

The rearrangement joins TRBV7-8 to TRBJ1-1, with D perhaps TRBD1 (5 bases). This CDR3 comprises 15 residues. V lost 5 bases and J 1 base, leaving 14 bases between the germline ends. Germline CDR1 and CDR2: SGHVS and FQNEAQ. This CDR3 reads CASSPPTGANTEAFF. The CDR3 DNA reads TGTGCCAGCAGCCCACCAACAGGAGCGAACACTGAAGCTTTCTTT.

The chain carries TRBV5-1 and TRBJ1-1; a weak D match, TRBD1 (5 bases). V was shortened by 3 bases and J by 6 bases, with 15 bases between the two germline ends. The CDR3 is made up of 14 amino acids. Germline V gene data show CDR1 as SGHRS and CDR2 as YFSETQ. The CDR3, as DNA: TGCGCCAGCAGCTCGACGGCGACAGTCTCTGAAGCTTTCTTT. It is translated as CASSSTATVSEAFF.

This clone was observed once. The rearrangement uses TRBV19 and TRBJ2-1, with 7 bases fitting TRBD1. The CDR3 is 14 amino acids. V lost 4 bases, J lost 7 bases, and 7 bases stayed unmatched. Germline CDR1 is LNHDA and CDR2 is SQIVND (reference sequence). This CDR3 reads CASSRGTVRNEQFF. CDR3 sequence (DNA): TGTGCCAGTAGTAGGGGGACAGTCCGAAATGAGCAGTTCTTC.

The chain has TRBV5-6 and TRBJ2-3, with 7 bases lining up with TRBD2. Germline V gene data show CDR1 as SGHDT and CDR2 as YYEEEE. V lost 1 base, J lost 4 bases, and 9 bases stayed unmatched. CDR3 length: 16 residues. This CDR3 reads CASSLWWGGMADTQYF. The CDR3 DNA follows: TGTGCCAGCAGCTTGTGGTGGGGGGGGATGGCAGATACGCAGTATTTT.

This chain's CDR3 is CASSRRVTYEQYF. The CDR3 nucleotides are TGTGCCAGCAGCCGCAGGGTAACCTACGAGCAGTACTTC. This chain uses TRBV5-8 with TRBJ2-7, with D possibly being TRBD1 (5 bases). Trimming pared 4 bases from V and 2 bases from J, leaving 10 bases between. This CDR3 spans 13 amino acids. Germline CDR1 SGHTS, CDR2 YDEGEE. Looking up the rest from reference TRBV5-8 and TRBJ2-7 gives the full variable domain: EAGVTQSPTHLIKTRGQQATLRCSPISGHTSVYWYQQALGLGLQFLLWYDEGEERNRGNFPPRFSGRQFPNYSSELNVNALELEDSALYLCASSRRVTYEQYFGPGTRLTVT.

Note on this clone: The junction and the germline gene differ at one end; a read error may be behind it. V gene TRBV3-1 (or the pseudogene TRBV3-2) combines with J gene TRBJ2-4; a weak D match, TRBD1 (6 bases). Germline assignment: CDR1 LGHDT and CDR2 YNNKEL (reference sequence). The CDR3 has 18 amino acids. CDR3 nucleotides: TGTGCCAGCAGTCAAGATCCTGGACAGCCACTAGCCAAAAACATTCAGTACTTC. Its translation: CASSQDPGQPLAKNIQYF.

The V gene is TRBV29-1, the J gene TRBJ2-5; a possible D gene is TRBD2 (7 bases). V was cut by 2 bases and J by 5 bases, with 15 bases left in between. CDR3 length: 14 amino acids. CDR1 is SQVTM, CDR2 ANQGSEA, per germline. The CDR3 spells CSVEISGGRETQYF. In DNA form, the CDR3 reads TGCAGCGTTGAAATCTCGGGGGGCCGGGAGACCCAGTACTTC. Complete variable domain (other parts from reference TRBV29-1 and TRBJ2-5): SAVISQKPSRDICQRGTSLTIQCQVDSQVTMMFWYRQQPGQSLTLIATANQGSEATYESGFVIDKFPISRPNLTFSTLTVSNMSPEDSSIYLCSVEISGGRETQYFGPGTRLLVL.

The chain has TRBV5-4 and TRBJ1-1; D unresolved. The CDR3 extends over 14 amino acids. The germline V and J ends were trimmed by 1 base and 4 bases, with 11 bases remaining between them. Germline values: CDR1 SGHNT, CDR2 YYREEE (reference sequence). The CDR3: CASSLKGGFTEAFF. For the CDR3, the DNA is TGTGCCAGCAGCTTGAAGGGAGGATTCACTGAAGCTTTCTTT.

The genes are TRBV6-6 and TRBJ1-5, with 9 bases that match TRBD1. The germline gives CDR1 MNHNY, CDR2 SVGAGI (reference sequence). The CDR3 consists of 14 residues. V trimming: 6 bases; J trimming: 4 bases; junction bases outside the gene matches: 4. CDR3 sequence: CASRGDRENQPQHF. DNA for the CDR3: TGTGCCAGCAGGGGGGACAGGGAAAATCAGCCCCAGCATTTT.

This sequence joins TRBV12-3 or TRBV12-4 and TRBJ1-1; D ambiguous. The CDR3 length is 13 residues. V was clipped by 3 bases and J by 1 base, with 6 bases between them. CDR3 bases: TGTGCCAGCAGTTTCTTGGCGAACACTGAAGCTTTCTTT. Its translation: CASSFLANTEAFF.

The chain links TRBV27 to TRBJ1-1; D remains unclear. The CDR3 is 14 residues long. The ends were cut back, 4 bases at V and 1 base at J, with 10 bases in the middle. Germline V gene lookup returns CDR1 MNHEY and CDR2 SMNVEV (reference sequence). In nucleotides, the CDR3 is TGTGCCAGCAGTTCCCAGAATTCGAACACTGAAGCTTTCTTT. Translation gives CASSSQNSNTEAFF.

The rearrangement links TRBV27 to TRBJ1-2; possible D gene TRBD1, 5 bases. In germline, CDR1 is MNHEY, CDR2 SMNVEV (reference sequence). V gave up 6 bases and J gave up 3 bases, with 14 bases separating them. This CDR3 is 14 amino acids long. CDR3 nucleotide sequence: TGTGCCAGCAGCCCGGGGGGGAAGGACTATGGCTACACCTTC. Translation: CASSPGGKDYGYTF.

This rearrangement joins TRBV5-1 to TRBJ1-2, with no clear D. V was trimmed by 0 bases and J by 8 bases, leaving 8 bases between them. Per the germline V gene, CDR1 is SGHRS and CDR2 is YFSETQ. This CDR3 spans 12 amino acids. Here the CDR3 reads CASSLGQGGYTF. CDR3 nucleotides: TGCGCCAGCAGCTTGGGACAAGGCGGCTACACCTTC.

V gene TRBV5-4 combines with J gene TRBJ1-4, with D unclear. The CDR3 loop spans 14 amino acids. Germline CDR1 and CDR2: SGHNT and YYREEE (reference sequence). Trimming stripped 0 bases from V and 5 bases from J, with 8 bases between. This chain's CDR3 is CASSLGTRNEKLFF. The CDR3 coding sequence is TGTGCCAGCAGCTTGGGGACTAGAAATGAAAAACTGTTTTTT.

This clone has just a few counts. The CDR3 protein is CASSIQGAPTEAFF. CDR3 in DNA: TGTGCCAGTAGTATCCAGGGGGCGCCCACTGAAGCTTTCTTT. This rearrangement joins TRBV19 to TRBJ1-1; 8 bases fit TRBD1. Germline CDR1 and CDR2: LNHDA and SQIVND (reference sequence). With 3 bases clipped from V and 4 bases from J, the junction kept 4 bases outside the gene matches. The CDR3 has 14 amino acids.

The chain is built from TRBV5-4 and TRBJ1-1; no clear D gene. Germline V gene lookup returns CDR1 SGHNT and CDR2 YYREEE (reference sequence). CDR3 length: 13 amino acids. Trimming left V 4 bases short and J 6 bases short, with 13 bases between. This CDR3 reads CASSAYFSPEAFF. The CDR3 nucleotides read TGTGCCAGCAGCGCATACTTTAGCCCTGAAGCTTTCTTT.

This chain joins TRBV28 and TRBJ2-7; 7 bases line up with TRBD2. The length of the CDR3 is 14 residues. The V segment lost 5 bases and the J segment 2 bases; nucleotides outside the gene matches: 6. CDR1 and CDR2 from the germline V gene are MDHEN and SYDVKM. CDR3 nucleotide sequence: TGTGCCAGCAGTCTAGGACTAGGTACCTACGAGCAGTACGTC. This translates into CASSLGLGTYEQYV.

The chain uses TRBV5-6 and TRBJ2-5, with TRBD1 identical over 7 bases. Germline V lookup: CDR1 SGHDT, CDR2 YYEEEE. After removal of 4 bases from V and 1 base from J, the junction contained 4 bases not matched to a gene. The CDR3 length is 14 residues. The CDR3 region is CASSRWDSQETQYF. As DNA, the CDR3 is TGTGCCAGCAGCCGTTGGGACAGCCAAGAGACCCAGTACTTC. The full variable domain, in which reference TRBV5-6 and TRBJ2-5 provide the parts outside the CDR3, is DAGVTQSPTHLIKTRGQQVTLRCSPKSGHDTVSWYQQALGQGPQFIFQYYEEEERQRGNFPDRFSGHQFPNYSSELNVNALLLGDSALYLCASSRWDSQETQYFGPGTRLLVL.

This clone was seen only a few times. The rearrangement uses TRBV7-2 and TRBJ2-5; D gene unclear. The V end lost 1 base, the J end lost 2 bases, and 5 bases lay between the germline ends. Germline CDR1 SGHTA, CDR2 FQGNSA. The CDR3 covers 13 residues. Here the CDR3 DNA reads TGTGCCAGCAGCTTAGTGCGACAAGAGACCCAGTACTTC. This codes for CASSLVRQETQYF.

This clone was observed a single time. This chain links TRBV19 with TRBJ1-2, with D unclear. Germline CDR1 reads LNHDA; CDR2 reads SQIVND (reference sequence). The CDR3 is 12 amino acids. V was cut by 7 bases and J by 5 bases, with 11 bases left in between. The CDR3 reads CASTGLRYGYTF. CDR3 in DNA: TGTGCCAGTACTGGGCTTCGATATGGCTACACCTTC.

The CDR3 is CASIRTWDREAFF. CDR3 nucleotides: TGTGCCAGCATTAGAACATGGGACAGAGAAGCTTTCTTT. The chain employs TRBV2 and TRBJ1-1; 7 bases match TRBD1. This CDR3 has 13 residues. V shed 7 bases and J 8 bases; nucleotides not matched to a gene: 10. The germline V gene encodes CDR1 SNHLY and CDR2 FYNNEI. The full variable domain, its missing parts supplied by reference TRBV2 and TRBJ1-1, is EPEVTQTPSHQVTQMGQEVILRCVPISNHLYFYWYRQILGQKVEFLVSFYNNEISEKSEIFDDQFSVERPDGSNFTLKIRSTKLEDSAMYFCASIRTWDREAFFGQGTRLTVV.